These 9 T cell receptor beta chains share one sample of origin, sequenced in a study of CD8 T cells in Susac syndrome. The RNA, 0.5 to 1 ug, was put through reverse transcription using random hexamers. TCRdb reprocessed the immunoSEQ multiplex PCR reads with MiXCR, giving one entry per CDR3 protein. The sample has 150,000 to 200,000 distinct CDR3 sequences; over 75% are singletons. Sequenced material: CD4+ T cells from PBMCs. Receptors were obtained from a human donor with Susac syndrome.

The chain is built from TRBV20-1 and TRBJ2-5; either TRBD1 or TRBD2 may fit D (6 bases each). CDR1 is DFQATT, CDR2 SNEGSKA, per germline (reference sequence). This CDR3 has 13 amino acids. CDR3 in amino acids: CSALEGEVETQYF. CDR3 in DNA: TGCAGCGCGCTTGAGGGGGAGGTGGAGACCCAGTACTTC.

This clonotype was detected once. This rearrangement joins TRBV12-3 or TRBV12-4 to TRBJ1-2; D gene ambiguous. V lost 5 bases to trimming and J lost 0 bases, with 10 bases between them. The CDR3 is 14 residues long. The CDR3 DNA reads TGTGCCAGCAGTCTTAGAGGAGCTAACTATGGCTACACCTTC. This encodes CASSLRGANYGYTF.

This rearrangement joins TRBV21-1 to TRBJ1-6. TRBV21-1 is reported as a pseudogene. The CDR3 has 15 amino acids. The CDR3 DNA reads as TGTGCCAGCAGCAAAGCCCCTCTCAGGAACTCACCCCTCCACTTT. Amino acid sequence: CASSKAPLRNSPLHF.

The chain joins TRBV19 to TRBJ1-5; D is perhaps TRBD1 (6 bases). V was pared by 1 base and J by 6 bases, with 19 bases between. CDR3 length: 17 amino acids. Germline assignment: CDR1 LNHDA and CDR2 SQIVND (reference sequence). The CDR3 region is CASSIGSGMAGAQPQHF. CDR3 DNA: TGTGCCAGTAGTATAGGCAGCGGAATGGCAGGGGCTCAGCCCCAGCATTTT.

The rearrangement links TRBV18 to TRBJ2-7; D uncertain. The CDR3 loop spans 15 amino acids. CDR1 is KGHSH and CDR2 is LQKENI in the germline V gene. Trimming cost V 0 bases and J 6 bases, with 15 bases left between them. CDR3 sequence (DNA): TGTGCCAGCTCACCACCTGTCTTGTCCTCTCTCGAGCAGTACTTC. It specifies CASSPPVLSSLEQYF.

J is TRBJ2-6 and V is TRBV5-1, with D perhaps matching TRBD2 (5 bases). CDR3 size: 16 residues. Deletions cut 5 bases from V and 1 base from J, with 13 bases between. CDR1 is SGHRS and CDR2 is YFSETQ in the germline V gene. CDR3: CASREGGKSGANVLTF. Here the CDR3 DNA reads TGCGCCAGCAGAGAGGGTGGGAAATCTGGGGCCAACGTCCTGACTTTC.

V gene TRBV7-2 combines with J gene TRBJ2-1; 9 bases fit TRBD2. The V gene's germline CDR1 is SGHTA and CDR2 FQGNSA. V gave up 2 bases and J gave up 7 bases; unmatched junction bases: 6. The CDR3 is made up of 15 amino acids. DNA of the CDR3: TGTGCCAGCAGCTTATTGCGGGGGGGCCCTAATGAGCAGTTCTTC. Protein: CASSLLRGGPNEQFF.

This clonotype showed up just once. The CDR3 region is CAISQGQGSGANVLTF. The DNA for the CDR3 is TGTGCCATCAGCCAGGGCCAGGGGTCTGGGGCCAACGTCCTGACTTTC. The J gene is TRBJ2-6, the V gene TRBV10-3, with a weak D call TRBD1 (6 bases). This CDR3 comprises 16 residues. Per the germline V gene, CDR1 is ENHRY and CDR2 is SYGVKD. Trimming removed 6 bases from V and 1 base from J, with 13 bases in between.

The CDR3 sequence: CSASPASVRRETQYF. The CDR3 nucleotides read TGCAGTGCTAGTCCCGCCAGCGTTCGTCGAGAGACCCAGTACTTC. The chain has TRBV20-1 and TRBJ2-5; the D is unclear. Looked up from germline, CDR1 is DFQATT and CDR2 is SNEGSKA (reference sequence). The CDR3 loop spans 15 amino acids. The V end lost 3 bases, the J end lost 4 bases, and 18 bases lay between the germline ends.